The next 13 T cell receptor beta chains were all read from a single sample in a study of T cells in Graves' hyperthyroidism and ophthalmopathy (dated by TCRdb to about 2019). Library prep was done by multiplex PCR. Sequencing used an Illumina HiSeq 2000. Amplification of TCR beta CDR3 regions was carried out from RNA transcripts. A first-round RT-PCR of the TCR CDR3 used the HTBI primer set with the Qiagen OneStep RT-PCR kit. The raw public data were reprocessed by TCRdb itself: fastp quality trimming at Q25, MiXCR clonotype calling, in-frame beta chains only. Each entry is one CDR3 protein sequence, shown with its most common DNA and genes. Across this sample there are 300,000 to 450,000 distinct CDR3 sequences, with approximately 18% seen only once. The biggest ten clones account for 35% to 50% of the sample. Material for sequencing was blood. These receptors originate from a young man with Graves' ophthalmopathy.

The chain employs TRBV27 and TRBJ2-2; tentatively, D is TRBD1 (6 bases). The CDR3 is 15 amino acids. V lost 1 base to trimming and J lost 1 base, with 7 bases between them. Germline CDR1 is MNHEY and CDR2 is SMNVEV (reference sequence). CDR3 sequence: CASSLWGQNTGELFF. The CDR3 DNA reads TGTGCCAGCAGTTTATGGGGACAGAACACCGGGGAGCTGTTTTTT.

At least ten counts were recorded for this clonotype. Germline is not matched at one junction end, which may reflect a read error. This sequence joins TRBV5-1 and TRBJ1-1; 9 bases map to TRBD1. This CDR3 has 16 amino acids. Germline CDR1 SGHRS, CDR2 YFSETQ. This CDR3 is CASSRDRGGGNTEAFF. CDR3 nucleotide sequence: TGCGCCAGCAGCCGCGACAGGGGGGGGGGGAACACGGAAGCTTTCTTT.

This clonotype was observed a few times. The rearrangement joins TRBV7-8 to TRBJ2-7; D unclear. The CDR3 consists of 12 residues. Trimming cost V 4 bases and J 0 bases, with 4 bases left between them. Per germline, CDR1 SGHVS and CDR2 FQNEAQ. The CDR3: CASSWSSYEQYF. The CDR3 DNA reads as TGTGCCAGCAGCTGGAGCTCCTACGAGCAGTACTTC.

Comments on this clonotype: A much larger clone lies a single base off, so this may be a read error. The V call is TRBV12-3 or TRBV12-4, the J call TRBJ2-7; D is undetermined. The V end was cut by 8 bases, the J end by 5 bases, with 10 bases between. The CDR3 consists of 11 residues. Here the CDR3 reads CASGQANEQYF. DNA of the CDR3: TGTGCCAGCGGCCAAGCGAACGAGCAGTACTTC.

The chain has TRBV10-3 and TRBJ2-7, with TRBD2 matching 7 bases. This CDR3 comprises 16 residues. Trimming took 0 bases from V and 1 from J; bases not matched to a gene: 6. CDR1 is ENHRY, CDR2 SYGVKD, per germline. The CDR3 bases are TGTGCCATCAGTGAGTCTGGGGAGGGAGGGTCCTACGAGCAGTACTTC. Its translation is CAISESGEGGSYEQYF.

The gene calls are TRBV29-1 and TRBJ2-1; 7 bases match TRBD2. The CDR3 length is 13 residues. Germline V gives CDR1 SQVTM, CDR2 ANQGSEA. The ends lost 4 bases at V and 2 bases at J; junction bases unmatched: 2. DNA of the CDR3: TGCAGCGTTGGGGGGGGGACCTACAATGAGCAGTTCTTC. Encoded protein: CSVGGGTYNEQFF.

This clonotype came up many times. The rearrangement uses TRBV6-1 and TRBJ2-3; 11 nucleotides match TRBD2. The CDR3 runs to 16 residues. V was clipped by 6 bases and J by 2 bases; unmatched bases: 7. Germline CDR1 is MNHNS and CDR2 is SASEGT. The CDR3 here is CASRPLAGGNTDTQYF. The CDR3, as DNA: TGTGCCAGCAGGCCCCTAGCGGGGGGTAACACAGATACGCAGTATTTT.

This clonotype was detected ten times or more. The chain has TRBV11-2 and TRBJ2-5; D is unclear. Germline CDR1 reads SGHAT; CDR2 reads FQNNGV. This CDR3 spans 13 amino acids. Trimming stripped 5 bases from V and 5 bases from J, with 12 bases between. The CDR3 reads CASSLTTAETQYF. CDR3 DNA sequence: TGTGCCAGCAGCCTTACGACCGCGGAGACCCAGTACTTC.

The chain links TRBV7-9 to TRBJ2-3, with 12 bases fitting TRBD2. Germline lookup yields CDR1 SEHNR and CDR2 FQNEAQ (reference sequence). This CDR3 comprises 16 residues. V shed 6 bases and J 2 bases; nucleotides not matched to a gene: 6. The CDR3 bases are TGTGCCAGCAGTTCTCTAGCGGGAGGGATCACAGATACGCAGTATTTT. This gives the protein CASSSLAGGITDTQYF.

This clonotype was counted at least ten times. The chain carries TRBV5-1 and TRBJ1-1, with D hard to call. CDR1 is SGHRS and CDR2 is YFSETQ in the germline V gene. Trimming took off 4 bases at V and 4 bases at J, with 11 bases between the two ends. The CDR3 is 13 amino acids. The chain's CDR3 is CASSLEASTEAFF. CDR3 bases: TGCGCCAGCAGCCTCGAGGCCAGCACTGAAGCTTTCTTT. Complete variable domain (other parts from reference TRBV5-1 and TRBJ1-1): KAGVTQTPRYLIKTRGQQVTLSCSPISGHRSVSWYQQTPGQGLQFLFEYFSETQRNKGNFPGRFSGRQFSNSRSEMNVSTLELGDSALYLCASSLEASTEAFFGQGTRLTVV.

In its sample, this clonotype was seen a few times. The chain joins TRBV27 to TRBJ2-4; TRBD1 matches 8 bases. CDR1 is MNHEY, CDR2 SMNVEV, per germline (reference sequence). This CDR3 is 18 amino acids long. The ends lost 3 bases at V and 3 bases at J; junction bases unmatched: 13. CDR3 sequence: CASSFTSPDRVGKNIQYF. CDR3 sequence (DNA): TGTGCCAGCAGTTTCACCTCCCCGGACAGGGTGGGCAAAAACATTCAGTACTTC.

This clonotype was seen ten or more times. This sequence joins TRBV25-1 and TRBJ2-7, with a possible D match to TRBD1 (6 bases). The CDR3 runs 15 residues. Germline lookup yields CDR1 MGHDK and CDR2 SYGVNS. V lost 8 bases, J lost 4 bases, and 21 bases lay in between. CDR3 in DNA: TGTGCCAGCGGAAACGACCGGGACACCCGATACGAGCAGTACTTC. It specifies CASGNDRDTRYEQYF.

This chain connects TRBV19 to TRBJ1-1; D not resolved. Germline lookup yields CDR1 LNHDA and CDR2 SQIVND (reference sequence). The ends were cut back, 10 bases at V and 2 bases at J, with 11 bases in the middle. This CDR3 has 12 residues. DNA for the CDR3: TGTGCCACCGGACGGCTCAACACTGAAGCTTTCTTT. This encodes CATGRLNTEAFF.